The source of this TCR beta chain is a study of beta chain features in type 1 diabetes. With 0 bases removed from V and 4 bases from J, the gap between germline ends came to 9 bases. The CDR3 has 14 amino acids. Per the germline V gene, CDR1 is MNHEY and CDR2 is SVGAGI. Expressed TCRB transcripts were sequenced, since all the RNA that had been isolated was reverse transcribed. Data came from immunoSEQ multiplex PCR; TCRdb stores just in-frame clones and leaves some out. This table has about 400,000 clones, 10% to 15% appearing once. Study-level points and caveats: Insertions were fewer and deletions more numerous at VDJ junctions in type 1 diabetes patients.

This clone showed up just a few times. Its antigen is still unknown. The chain links TRBV6-5 to TRBJ1-2, with D unresolved. The source material was naive CD4+ T cells from blood. The TCR comes from a young man in good health. CDR3 bases: TGTGCCAGCAGTTACTCGGGAGAGACCTATGGCTACACCTTC. Protein product: CASSYSGETYGYTF.